The clone carrying this T cell receptor beta chain was recorded at least ten times. Its antigen is unidentified. The data were obtained in a study of identical twins. Study-wide results and caveats: Models, which agreed with sharing between unrelated individuals, nonetheless underestimated the out-of-frame TCR alpha sharing seen in monozygotic twins. Some out-of-frame alpha sequences were shared by twins, and these showed excess low generation probability. Cross-sectional statistics underpinned the conclusions; the same donors were not followed.

Germline values: CDR1 DFQATT, CDR2 SNEGSKA (reference sequence). This CDR3 has 15 residues. V trimming: 0 bases; J trimming: 4 bases; junction bases outside the gene matches: 3. Each cDNA held unique molecular identifiers, and template switching gave it a universal primer site. TCRdb re-analysed the 5' RACE reads in MiXCR, keeping a single row per CDR3 protein. Among over 250,000 distinct CDR3 sequences listed, nearly 9.5% were seen once. Another study also made use of these data, one on yellow fever vaccine responses in identical twins.

Sequencing was carried out using CD8+ T cells sorted from blood. This clonotype originated in a woman aged 18-29 years in good health. This sequence joins TRBV20-1 and TRBJ2-7, with TRBD2 matching over 13 bases. The CDR3 spells CSARELAGGSYEQYF. In DNA form, the CDR3 reads TGCAGTGCTAGAGAACTAGCGGGAGGGAGTTACGAGCAGTACTTC.